A single sample gave rise to the 30 T cell receptor beta chains below, sequenced in a study of blood T cell repertoires in COVID-19. Sequencing was performed with immunoSEQ multiplex PCR; in TCRdb, only in-frame clones are kept and a portion is missing. The top ten hold around 2.4% of the sample, which has 200,000 to 300,000 clones, around 86% seen once. The specimen sequenced was PBMCs or T cells enriched from blood (not recorded which). The receptors derive from a woman aged 18-29 years who had recovered from COVID-19.

CDR3 residues: CASSSTGSSYNSPLHF. DNA for the CDR3: TGTGCCAGCAGTTCCACAGGGAGCTCCTATAATTCACCCCTCCACTTT. The chain has TRBV5-5 and TRBJ1-6; D is possibly TRBD1 (6 bases). CDR3 length equals 16 residues. Trimming shortened V by 5 bases and J by 0 bases, and 12 bases separated the two germline ends. Germline-derived CDR1 and CDR2 are SGHKS and YYEKEE (reference sequence).

This clone was found a few times. The V gene is TRBV19, the J gene TRBJ1-2; unclear D gene. The V end was cut by 2 bases, the J end by 4 bases, with 11 bases between. The CDR3 is made up of 14 amino acids. The germline gives CDR1 LNHDA, CDR2 SQIVND (reference sequence). The CDR3 here is CASSIRASGYGYTF. The CDR3 bases are TGTGCCAGTAGTATAAGGGCCAGCGGCTATGGCTACACCTTC.

This sequence joins TRBV7-2 and TRBJ2-3, with TRBD2 identical over 14 bases. In germline, CDR1 is SGHTA, CDR2 FQGNSA. The J segment lost 4 bases and the V segment lost 6 bases, leaving 12 bases of the junction unmatched. This CDR3 comprises 18 residues. CDR3 region: CASSRLGTSGSLADTQYF. The CDR3 nucleotides are TGTGCCAGCAGTCGATTAGGGACTAGCGGGAGTCTCGCAGATACGCAGTATTTT. Variable domain in full (rest from reference TRBV7-2 and TRBJ2-3): GAGVSQSPSNKVTEKGKDVELRCDPISGHTALYWYRQSLGQGLEFLIYFQGNSAPDKSGLPSDRFSAERTGGSVSTLTIQRTQQEDSAVYLCASSRLGTSGSLADTQYFGPGTRLTVL.

This chain connects TRBV4-3 to TRBJ1-5, with 11 bases identical to TRBD1. CDR1 and CDR2 (germline): LGHNA, YSLEER. The CDR3 has 15 amino acids. Trimming removed 4 bases from V and 6 bases from J; junction bases left unmatched: 5. CDR3 loop: CASSPGQGASQPQHF. In DNA, the CDR3 is TGCGCCAGCAGCCCCGGACAGGGGGCAAGTCAGCCCCAGCATTTT.

The chain combines TRBV5-6 with TRBJ2-7, with a possible D match to TRBD2 (8 bases). V was clipped by 4 bases and J by 3 bases, with 17 bases between them. This CDR3 contains 15 residues. CDR1 and CDR2 (germline): SGHDT, YYEEEE. CDR3 region: CASSPDRAGGYEQYF. For the CDR3, the DNA is TGTGCCAGCAGCCCCGACAGGGCGGGGGGCTACGAGCAGTACTTC. Combining the CDR3 with reference TRBV5-6 and TRBJ2-7 gives the whole variable domain DAGVTQSPTHLIKTRGQQVTLRCSPKSGHDTVSWYQQALGQGPQFIFQYYEEEERQRGNFPDRFSGHQFPNYSSELNVNALLLGDSALYLCASSPDRAGGYEQYFGPGTRLTVT.

The chain uses TRBV28 and TRBJ1-6, with D possibly TRBD1 on 6 matching bases. Trimming shortened V by 7 bases and J by 7 bases, and 20 bases separated the two germline ends. Germline CDR1 reads MDHEN; CDR2 reads SYDVKM. The CDR3 has 16 amino acids. The CDR3 nucleotides read TGTGCCAGCAACTCCTACTCGGGGGGGGCGAATTCACCCCTCCACTTT. Translated: CASNSYSGGANSPLHF.

The chain joins TRBV18 to TRBJ2-3; TRBD2 is a possible D gene (6 bases). The CDR3 contains 15 residues. Germline V gene lookup returns CDR1 KGHSH and CDR2 LQKENI. V lost 2 bases and J 2 bases, leaving 11 bases between the germline ends. CDR3 loop: CASSPAGLYTDTQYF. For the CDR3, the DNA is TGTGCCAGCTCACCAGCGGGGCTCTACACAGATACGCAGTATTTT.

The chain has TRBV9 and TRBJ1-2; D unresolved. V was trimmed by 4 bases and J by 4 bases, leaving 17 bases between them. The CDR3 has 15 residues. The germline CDR1 and CDR2 sequences are SGDLS and YYNGEE. DNA of the CDR3: TGTGCCAGCAGCCCCCAAGGGAGGGCAGTCTATGGCTACACCTTC. Translated: CASSPQGRAVYGYTF.

The chain joins TRBV24-1 to TRBJ2-7; D is possibly TRBD1 (5 bases). The CDR3 covers 12 residues. Per the germline V gene, CDR1 is KGHDR and CDR2 is SFDVKD. V lost 4 bases and J lost 10, with 13 bases in between. This chain's CDR3 is CATSDPWGSQYF. The DNA of the CDR3 is TGTGCCACCAGTGACCCCTGGGGCTCCCAGTACTTC.

This rearrangement joins TRBV10-3 to TRBJ2-5, with D maybe TRBD2 (6 bases). The CDR3 covers 15 residues. The V and J ends lost 0 bases and 5 bases respectively, with 13 bases between them. Germline V gives CDR1 ENHRY, CDR2 SYGVKD. CDR3 in DNA: TGTGCCATCAGTGAGTCACGCGGGGAATTGGAGACCCAGTACTTC. This translates into CAISESRGELETQYF.

The chain couples TRBV5-8 to TRBJ2-1, with a tentative D call TRBD2 (6 bases). Trimming shortened V by 4 bases and J by 3 bases, and 14 bases separated the two germline ends. Germline V gene sequence: CDR1 SGHTS, CDR2 YDEGEE. The CDR3 runs 15 residues. This CDR3 is CASSPGRPNYNEQFF. The CDR3 DNA is TGTGCCAGCAGCCCCGGGAGACCCAACTACAATGAGCAGTTCTTC. Together with reference TRBV5-8 and TRBJ2-1, the CDR3 gives the full variable domain: EAGVTQSPTHLIKTRGQQATLRCSPISGHTSVYWYQQALGLGLQFLLWYDEGEERNRGNFPPRFSGRQFPNYSSELNVNALELEDSALYLCASSPGRPNYNEQFFGPGTRLTVL.

The chain employs TRBV12-3 or TRBV12-4 and TRBJ2-3; D gene unclear. Trimming removed 3 bases at V and 6 bases at J, with 4 bases between. This CDR3 comprises 11 residues. The CDR3 loop is CASSFRDTQYF. The CDR3 nucleotides are TGTGCCAGCAGTTTTCGGGATACGCAGTATTTT.

The chain joins TRBV12-3 or TRBV12-4 to TRBJ1-3, with no clear D. V was pared by 7 bases and J by 7 bases, with 8 bases between. The CDR3 runs 11 residues. CDR3 in DNA: TGTGCCAGCATCGTATCGAACACCATATATTTT. Translation gives CASIVSNTIYF.

This clone showed up just once. The rearrangement links TRBV7-2 to TRBJ1-2; 10 nucleotides line up with TRBD1. The J segment lost 8 bases and the V segment lost 5 bases, leaving 11 bases of the junction unmatched. Germline-derived CDR1 and CDR2 are SGHTA and FQGNSA. The CDR3 has 15 residues. CDR3 sequence (DNA): TGTGCCAGCAGCCTCAGACAGGGGGCGAGGGAGGGCTACACCTTC. Protein product: CASSLRQGAREGYTF.

This rearrangement joins TRBV5-1 to TRBJ2-5; 8 bases are a match to TRBD2. In germline, CDR1 is SGHRS, CDR2 YFSETQ. This CDR3 region has 14 residues. The junction had 3 bases not matched to a gene; V was cut back by 0 bases and J by 5 bases. CDR3 nucleotides: TGCGCCAGCAGCTTGGATCCTAGCGGGGAGACCCAGTACTTC. Residues: CASSLDPSGETQYF.

This clone was observed a single time. This chain links TRBV27 with TRBJ1-2; 10 bases agree with TRBD1. This CDR3 region has 14 residues. V lost 5 bases to trimming and J lost 5 bases; unmatched junction nucleotides: 5. CDR1 and CDR2 from the germline V gene are MNHEY and SMNVEV (reference sequence). The CDR3 is CASSRGQGGYGYTF. CDR3 in DNA: TGTGCCAGCAGTCGTGGACAGGGGGGATATGGCTACACCTTC.

There are a few counts of this clone. The chain uses TRBV27 and TRBJ2-7, with D possibly TRBD2 on 5 matching bases. This CDR3 is built from 15 residues. Trimming took off 10 bases at V and 2 bases at J, with 21 bases between the two ends. Germline V gene sequence: CDR1 MNHEY, CDR2 SMNVEV (reference sequence). The chain's CDR3 is CATLNLRERTYEQYF. The CDR3 DNA sequence: TGTGCCACCCTTAATTTGAGGGAACGCACCTACGAGCAGTACTTC.

The V call is TRBV6-5, the J call TRBJ2-7; TRBD2 matches 15 bases. CDR1 and CDR2 from the germline V gene are MNHEY and SVGAGI. V was pared by 6 bases and J by 10 bases, with 7 bases of the junction left unmatched. The length of the CDR3 is 14 residues. The CDR3 loop reads CASRNGLAGGPQYF. DNA of the CDR3: TGTGCCAGCAGAAACGGACTAGCGGGAGGGCCCCAGTACTTC.

The chain couples TRBV7-2 to TRBJ2-7, with 9 bases that match TRBD2. V gave up 4 bases and J gave up 2 bases; unmatched junction bases: 6. This CDR3 contains 15 residues. CDR1 SGHTA and CDR2 FQGNSA come from the germline V gene. CDR3 DNA sequence: TGTGCCAGCAGCTCCCGGGGCGGGAGGGCCTACGAGCAGTACTTC. Protein sequence: CASSSRGGRAYEQYF.

The chain carries TRBV28 and TRBJ2-3; D is unresolved. Deletions cut 3 bases from V and 5 bases from J, with 6 bases between. Germline CDR1 and CDR2: MDHEN and SYDVKM. This CDR3 has 12 residues. The CDR3 spells CASSFERDTQYF. In DNA, the CDR3 is TGTGCCAGCAGTTTCGAGCGAGATACGCAGTATTTT.

The count of this clone is one. V is TRBV7-2 and J is TRBJ1-2, with 7 bases identical to TRBD1. The CDR3 covers 15 residues. J gave up 2 bases and V 3 bases, and 6 bases lay outside the gene matches. Germline CDR1 and CDR2: SGHTA and FQGNSA. CDR3: CASSFLTGPNYGYTF. The CDR3 DNA is TGTGCCAGCAGCTTTTTGACAGGGCCAAACTATGGCTACACCTTC. The whole variable domain, filled in from reference TRBV7-2 and TRBJ1-2, reads GAGVSQSPSNKVTEKGKDVELRCDPISGHTALYWYRQSLGQGLEFLIYFQGNSAPDKSGLPSDRFSAERTGGSVSTLTIQRTQQEDSAVYLCASSFLTGPNYGYTFGSGTRLTVV.

This clone was seen only a few times. V usage is TRBV27 and J usage is TRBJ2-5; the D gene is possibly TRBD2 (5 bases). Trimming shortened V by 3 bases and J by 3 bases, and 11 bases separated the two germline ends. The germline V gene encodes CDR1 MNHEY and CDR2 SMNVEV (reference sequence). The CDR3 is made up of 14 amino acids. The CDR3 sequence: CASSFGRAEETQYF. The CDR3 nucleotides read TGTGCCAGCAGTTTCGGGCGGGCCGAAGAGACCCAGTACTTC.

The chain recombines TRBV19 with TRBJ2-3; the match to TRBD2 covers 7 bases. V lost 5 bases and J lost 0; bases outside the gene matches: 23. This CDR3 contains 21 residues. Per germline, CDR1 LNHDA and CDR2 SQIVND (reference sequence). CDR3 nucleotides: TGTGCCAGTAGTTCGTATGGAGGAAATCCCACTAGCGAAACTAGCACAGATACGCAGTATTTT. Amino acids: CASSSYGGNPTSETSTDTQYF.

There are a few counts of this clone. V is TRBV10-2 and J is TRBJ1-5; D call uncertain. Germline V gene sequence: CDR1 WSHSY, CDR2 SAAADI. With 4 bases removed from V and 7 bases from J, the gap between germline ends came to 14 bases. This CDR3 contains 14 residues. The CDR3 loop reads CASSGSLEGQPQHF. The CDR3 DNA reads TGCGCCAGCAGTGGGAGTCTTGAAGGACAGCCCCAGCATTTT.

This chain joins TRBV15 and TRBJ1-1; 10 bases map to TRBD1. The CDR3 runs 17 residues. The V segment lost 1 base and the J segment 0 bases; nucleotides outside the gene matches: 5. Germline lookup yields CDR1 LNHNV and CDR2 YYDKDF (reference sequence). This chain's CDR3 is CATSRGGTGVLNTEAFF. The CDR3 nucleotides read TGTGCCACCAGCAGAGGCGGGACAGGGGTCTTGAACACTGAAGCTTTCTTT.

The genes are TRBV11-2 and TRBJ1-2; D is perhaps TRBD1 (6 bases). The CDR3 extends over 16 amino acids. From germline, CDR1 is SGHAT and CDR2 FQNNGV. Trimming pared 1 base from V and 2 bases from J, leaving 14 bases between. The CDR3: CASSLAATGRNYGYTF. The CDR3 DNA reads TGTGCCAGCAGCTTAGCAGCGACAGGACGAAACTATGGCTACACCTTC.

This clone is a singleton in its sample. This chain connects TRBV7-7 to TRBJ2-7, with 9 bases aligning to TRBD1. The CDR3 sequence is 16 residues long. Germline CDR1 SSHAT, CDR2 FNYEAQ (reference sequence). V was clipped by 1 base and J by 1 base; unmatched bases: 5. The CDR3 DNA follows: TGTGCCAGCAGCTTAGGGGGACAGGGTTCGTCCTACGAGCAGTACTTC. It yields the protein CASSLGGQGSSYEQYF.

This clone was counted once. The genes are TRBV7-9 and TRBJ2-1; no firm D call. The CDR3 contains 15 residues. Germline lookup yields CDR1 SEHNR and CDR2 FQNEAQ (reference sequence). Trimming cost V 5 bases and J 1 base, with 12 bases left between them. The CDR3 nucleotides are TGTGCCAGCAGCCCTCAGGTAATATCCTACAATGAGCAGTTCTTC. Translated, it gives CASSPQVISYNEQFF.

V and J are TRBV4-3 and TRBJ1-2; D is unresolved. Germline assignment: CDR1 LGHNA and CDR2 YSLEER. The CDR3 covers 14 residues. Trimming left V 0 bases short and J 6 bases short, with 11 bases between. The CDR3 nucleotides read TGCGCCAGCAGCCAAGATATCCCCCACAATGGCTACACCTTC. Its protein is CASSQDIPHNGYTF.

The chain employs TRBV27 and TRBJ2-7, with 9 nucleotides matching TRBD2. Germline V gene data show CDR1 as MNHEY and CDR2 as SMNVEV (reference sequence). V lost 7 bases, J lost 4 bases, and 8 bases stayed unmatched. This CDR3 contains 14 residues. CDR3 protein: CASKGGGAGYEQYF. CDR3 coding DNA: TGTGCCAGCAAGGGCGGGGGGGCAGGTTACGAGCAGTACTTC.